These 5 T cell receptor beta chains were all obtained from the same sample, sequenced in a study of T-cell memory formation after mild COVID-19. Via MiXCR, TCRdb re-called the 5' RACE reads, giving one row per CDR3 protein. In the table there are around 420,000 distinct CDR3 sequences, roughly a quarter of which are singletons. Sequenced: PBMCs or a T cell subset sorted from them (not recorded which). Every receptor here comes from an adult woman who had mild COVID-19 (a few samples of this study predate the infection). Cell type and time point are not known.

The CDR3 sequence: CASSQDRIIGGRQETQYF. The DNA of the CDR3 is TGCGCCAGCAGCCAAGATCGAATTATAGGCGGCAGGCAAGAGACCCAGTACTTC. This sequence joins TRBV4-3 and TRBJ2-5, with D hard to call. The germline V gene has CDR1 LGHNA and CDR2 YSLEER. This CDR3 spans 18 amino acids. V lost 0 bases to trimming and J lost 2 bases, with 19 bases between them.

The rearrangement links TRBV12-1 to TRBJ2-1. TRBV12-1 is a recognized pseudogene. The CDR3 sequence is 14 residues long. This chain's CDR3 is CASSICPTFNEQFF. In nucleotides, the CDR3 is TGTGCCAGCAGCATTTGCCCCACCTTCAATGAGCAGTTCTTC.

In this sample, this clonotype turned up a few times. The CDR3 nucleotides are TGCGCCAGCAGCTTGAAGTATCAGGGGCTAAACACTGAAGCTTTCTTT. This sequence encodes CASSLKYQGLNTEAFF. This chain uses TRBV5-1 with TRBJ1-1, with TRBD1 as a possible D gene (6 bases). Germline V lookup: CDR1 SGHRS, CDR2 YFSETQ. Trimming pared 1 base from V and 2 bases from J, leaving 15 bases between. This CDR3 is built from 16 residues.

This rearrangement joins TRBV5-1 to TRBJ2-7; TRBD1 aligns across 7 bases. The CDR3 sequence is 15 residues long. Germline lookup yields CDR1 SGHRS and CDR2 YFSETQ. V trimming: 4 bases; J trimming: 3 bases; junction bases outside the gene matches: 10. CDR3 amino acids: CASSLTGTAYYEQYF. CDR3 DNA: TGCGCCAGCAGCCTAACGGGGACAGCTTACTACGAGCAGTACTTC.

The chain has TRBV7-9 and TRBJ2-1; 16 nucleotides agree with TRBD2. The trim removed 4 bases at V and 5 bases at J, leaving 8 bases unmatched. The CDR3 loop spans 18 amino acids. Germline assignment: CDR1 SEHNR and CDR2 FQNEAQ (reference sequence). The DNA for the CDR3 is TGTGCCAGCAGCTCCCCCGGGACTAGCGGGAGGGATGACAATGAGCAGTTCTTC. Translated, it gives CASSSPGTSGRDDNEQFF.